These 7 T cell receptor beta chains were all obtained from the same sample, sequenced in a study of blood T cell repertoires in COVID-19. Profiling relied on immunoSEQ multiplex PCR, and the TCRdb table lists in-frame clones only, not all of them. The sample lists more than 150,000 clones, approximately 88% occurring once. What was sequenced was PBMCs or T cells enriched from blood (not recorded which). The receptor source for this set is a woman aged 55-75 years who had recovered from COVID-19.

The chain employs TRBV9 and TRBJ2-5, with D unresolved. V lost 4 bases to trimming and J lost 4 bases, with 14 bases between them. The CDR3 covers 14 residues. Germline CDR1 reads SGDLS; CDR2 reads YYNGEE. CDR3 in amino acids: CASSPDTYLETQYF. The CDR3 nucleotides are TGTGCCAGCAGCCCCGACACTTACCTAGAGACCCAGTACTTC. Supplemented by reference TRBV9 and TRBJ2-5, the full variable domain reads DSGVTQTPKHLITATGQRVTLRCSPRSGDLSVYWYQQSLDQGLQFLIQYYNGEERAKGNILERFSAQQFPDLHSELNLSSLELGDSALYFCASSPDTYLETQYFGPGTRLLVL.

This chain joins TRBV28 and TRBJ2-5, with a weak D call TRBD2 (6 bases). The CDR3 has 13 residues. Trimming pared 6 bases from V and 5 bases from J, leaving 13 bases between. Germline CDR1 MDHEN, CDR2 SYDVKM. The CDR3 is CASRAQGRETQYF. CDR3 coding DNA: TGTGCCAGCAGGGCCCAAGGGAGGGAGACCCAGTACTTC.

This chain connects TRBV28 to TRBJ1-5; TRBD1 is a possible D gene (5 bases). Germline CDR1 is MDHEN and CDR2 is SYDVKM. The CDR3 is 14 amino acids. Trimming removed 4 bases at V and 5 bases at J, with 12 bases between. Here the CDR3 DNA reads TGTGCCAGCAGTTATGGAGGGGCTTATCAGCCCCAGCATTTT. It codes for CASSYGGAYQPQHF. Filled out from reference TRBV28 and TRBJ1-5, the complete variable domain reads DVKVTQSSRYLVKRTGEKVFLECVQDMDHENMFWYRQDPGLGLRLIYFSYDVKMKEKGDIPEGYSVSREKKERFSLILESASTNQTSMYLCASSYGGAYQPQHFGDGTRLSIL.

The chain is built from TRBV6-5 and TRBJ2-3; 8 bases agree with TRBD1. V was pared by 4 bases and J by 6 bases, with 3 bases of the junction left unmatched. Germline lookup yields CDR1 MNHEY and CDR2 SVGAGI. The CDR3 runs 13 residues. Here the CDR3 reads CASSFRQGDTQYF. The CDR3 DNA sequence: TGTGCCAGCAGTTTTAGACAGGGGGATACGCAGTATTTT.

The J gene is TRBJ2-3, the V gene TRBV3-1 (or the pseudogene TRBV3-2), with 8 bases identical to TRBD2. The CDR3 spans 16 residues. The ends lost 1 base at V and 3 bases at J; junction bases unmatched: 6. Germline V lookup: CDR1 LGHDT, CDR2 YNNKEL (reference sequence). CDR3 DNA sequence: TGTGCCAGCAGCCAAGGACTAGCGAGTGTAACAGATACGCAGTATTTT. It specifies CASSQGLASVTDTQYF.

This sequence joins TRBV11-2 and TRBJ2-4, with 7 nucleotides matching TRBD1. The germline V gene has CDR1 SGHAT and CDR2 FQNNGV. V lost 1 base, J lost 3 bases, and 6 bases stayed unmatched. The CDR3 is 16 amino acids. In DNA form, the CDR3 reads TGTGCCAGCAGCTTAGGAGGGGGCACAGTCAAAAACATTCAGTACTTC. It encodes CASSLGGGTVKNIQYF.

V and J are TRBV5-1 and TRBJ1-2; D unclear. V lost 4 bases and J 5 bases, leaving 24 bases between the germline ends. There are 17 residues in the CDR3. Germline V gene data show CDR1 as SGHRS and CDR2 as YFSETQ. For the CDR3, the DNA is TGCGCCAGCAGCCCTTCTCTCTCTTACGGGTGGCTGTATGGCTACACCTTC. Protein: CASSPSLSYGWLYGYTF.